The 25 T cell receptor beta chains listed next were all sequenced from one sample in a study of shared clonotypes between healthy human individuals. The assay was immunoSEQ multiplex PCR, and TCRdb's table has in-frame clones only and misses some. This table has hundreds of thousands of clones, 97% appearing once. Sequencing was done on a sample of naive CD4+ T cells sorted from blood. The sample's subset: CD45RA+ positively selected. Receptors originate from a woman under 40 in good health.

The chain carries TRBV11-2 and TRBJ2-2; D unresolved. With 4 bases removed from V and 6 bases from J, the gap between germline ends came to 3 bases. CDR1 and CDR2 from the germline V gene are SGHAT and FQNNGV. The length of the CDR3 is 11 residues. CDR3 residues: CASSSAGELFF. The CDR3 bases are TGTGCCAGCAGCTCGGCCGGGGAGCTGTTTTTT.

The gene calls are TRBV7-2 and TRBJ2-7, with 7 bases that match TRBD2. The V and J ends lost 1 base and 1 base, in that order; junction bases with no gene match: 4. CDR1 is SGHTA, CDR2 FQGNSA, per germline. The CDR3 consists of 15 residues. DNA for the CDR3: TGTGCCAGCAGCTTAGTAGCGGGCCAGTCCTACGAGCAGTACTTC. Translated, it gives CASSLVAGQSYEQYF. The full variable domain, its missing parts supplied by reference TRBV7-2 and TRBJ2-7, is GAGVSQSPSNKVTEKGKDVELRCDPISGHTALYWYRQSLGQGLEFLIYFQGNSAPDKSGLPSDRFSAERTGGSVSTLTIQRTQQEDSAVYLCASSLVAGQSYEQYFGPGTRLTVT.

The J gene is TRBJ2-3, the V gene TRBV14; 11 positions agree with TRBD2. The CDR3 covers 17 residues. With 4 bases clipped from V and 2 bases from J, the junction kept 8 bases outside the gene matches. Germline CDR1 is SGHDN and CDR2 is FVKESK. The CDR3 loop is CASSPTVAGGITDTQYF. The DNA of the CDR3 is TGTGCCAGCAGCCCCACGGTAGCGGGAGGGATCACAGATACGCAGTATTTT.

The rearrangement uses TRBV7-8 and TRBJ1-1, with unresolved D. Germline lookup yields CDR1 SGHVS and CDR2 FQNEAQ. Trimming took off 5 bases at V and 4 bases at J, with 8 bases between the two ends. The CDR3 is 12 residues long. CDR3 DNA sequence: TGTGCCAGCAGCCCCGGCCGCACTGAAGCTTTCTTT. It translates to CASSPGRTEAFF. Complete variable domain (other parts from reference TRBV7-8 and TRBJ1-1): GAGVSQSPRYKVAKRGQDVALRCDPISGHVSLFWYQQALGQGPEFLTYFQNEAQLDKSGLPSDRFFAERPEGSVSTLKIQRTQQEDSAVYLCASSPGRTEAFFGQGTRLTVV.

The rearrangement uses TRBV6-5 and TRBJ2-1, with D unclear. Germline assignment: CDR1 MNHEY and CDR2 SVGAGI. The V end was cut by 2 bases, the J end by 5 bases, with 7 bases between. The CDR3 has 13 amino acids. In DNA form, the CDR3 reads TGTGCCAGCAGTTACGGGCCTCACAATGAGCAGTTCTTC. Translated, it gives CASSYGPHNEQFF.

With regard to this clone: Other nucleotide sequences from this sample produce the same CDR3. V and J are TRBV28 and TRBJ2-7; 9 positions match TRBD1. The CDR3 covers 13 residues. Germline trimming cut 3 bases from V and 3 bases from J; bases unmatched to any gene: 0. The germline gives CDR1 MDHEN, CDR2 SYDVKM. CDR3 bases: TGTGCCAGCAGTTTGGACAGGGGCTACGAGCAGTACTTC. This gives the protein CASSLDRGYEQYF.

The chain has TRBV7-6 and TRBJ2-1, with 8 nucleotides matching TRBD1. Germline trimming cut 3 bases from V and 7 bases from J; bases unmatched to any gene: 17. Germline V CDR1 and CDR2: SGHVS, FNYEAQ. The CDR3 spans 18 residues. As DNA, the CDR3 is TGTGCCAGCAGCTTCCGGGACAGGCAGTTGAAGGGTCGTAATGAGCAGTTCTTC. Amino acids: CASSFRDRQLKGRNEQFF. The full variable domain, its missing parts supplied by reference TRBV7-6 and TRBJ2-1, is GAGVSQSPRYKVTKRGQDVALRCDPISGHVSLYWYRQALGQGPEFLTYFNYEAQQDKSGLPNDRFSAERPEGSISTLTIQRTEQRDSAMYRCASSFRDRQLKGRNEQFFGPGTRLTVL.

The V gene is TRBV18, the J gene TRBJ2-5, with D perhaps matching TRBD1 (5 bases). V lost 5 bases and J lost 5, with 18 bases in between. Germline V gives CDR1 KGHSH, CDR2 LQKENI. This CDR3 has 15 amino acids. The CDR3 loop reads CASSVRTSAGETQYF. The CDR3, as DNA: TGTGCCAGCTCAGTCAGGACGTCAGCAGGGGAGACCCAGTACTTC.

This chain links TRBV11-2 with TRBJ2-5; the match to TRBD2 covers 11 bases. The length of the CDR3 is 15 residues. The germline V gene has CDR1 SGHAT and CDR2 FQNNGV. Trimming at V came to 5 bases and at J to 6 bases, leaving 8 bases not matched to a gene. Here the CDR3 DNA reads TGTGCCAGCAGCCTAAATTCTAGCGGGAGGAAGACCCAGTACTTC. Translated, it gives CASSLNSSGRKTQYF.

The rearrangement uses TRBV5-4 and TRBJ1-3; no firm D call. Between the trimmed V and J ends, which lost 0 bases and 0 bases, there was a span of 1 base. CDR1 and CDR2 from the germline V gene are SGHNT and YYREEE (reference sequence). The CDR3 sequence is 13 residues long. CDR3 amino acids: CASSLDSGNTIYF. CDR3 bases: TGTGCCAGCAGCTTGGACTCTGGAAACACCATATATTTT. Full variable domain (missing parts from reference TRBV5-4 and TRBJ1-3): ETGVTQSPTHLIKTRGQQVTLRCSSQSGHNTVSWYQQALGQGPQFIFQYYREEENGRGNFPPRFSGLQFPNYSSELNVNALELDDSALYLCASSLDSGNTIYFGEGSWLTVV.

The chain couples TRBV19 to TRBJ1-4, with TRBD1 matching over 9 bases. The ends lost 5 bases at V and 12 bases at J; junction bases unmatched: 7. The CDR3 is 13 amino acids. From germline, CDR1 is LNHDA and CDR2 SQIVND (reference sequence). This chain's CDR3 is CASSPQGAVQLFF. CDR3 bases: TGTGCCAGTAGTCCACAGGGGGCAGTCCAACTGTTTTTT.

This chain links TRBV27 with TRBJ1-1; TRBD1 matches 8 bases. The CDR3 covers 17 residues. V gave up 5 bases and J gave up 0 bases; unmatched junction bases: 11. Germline V gene lookup returns CDR1 MNHEY and CDR2 SMNVEV (reference sequence). CDR3 sequence reads: CASSADRARRMNTEAFF. CDR3 nucleotides: TGTGCCAGCAGTGCGGACAGGGCAAGACGAATGAACACTGAAGCTTTCTTT.

J is TRBJ1-4 and V is TRBV14, with 8 nucleotides matching TRBD1. CDR3 length: 13 residues. Trimming removed 5 bases from V and 5 bases from J; junction bases left unmatched: 1. Germline lookup yields CDR1 SGHDN and CDR2 FVKESK. The CDR3 coding sequence is TGTGCCAGCAGCGCAGGGGGCAATGAAAAACTGTTTTTT. This sequence encodes CASSAGGNEKLFF.

The gene calls are TRBV6-5 and TRBJ1-5; D not certain. This CDR3 spans 15 amino acids. CDR1 is MNHEY and CDR2 is SVGAGI in the germline V gene. V dropped 6 bases and J dropped 0 bases, with 12 bases sitting between them. This CDR3 reads CASSARRYSNQPQHF. The DNA for the CDR3 is TGTGCCAGCAGCGCACGACGGTATAGCAATCAGCCCCAGCATTTT.

The genes are TRBV5-1 and TRBJ2-5; D is unresolved. Trimming stripped 2 bases from V and 5 bases from J, with 7 bases between. The CDR3 is made up of 12 amino acids. Germline-derived CDR1 and CDR2 are SGHRS and YFSETQ. For the CDR3, the DNA is TGCGCCAGCAGCTTTGACTGGGAGACCCAGTACTTC. Its protein product is CASSFDWETQYF.

The chain links TRBV5-5 to TRBJ2-7; D gene unclear. This CDR3 spans 13 amino acids. The V gene lost 4 bases and the J gene lost 0 bases, with 8 bases spanning the gap. Per the germline V gene, CDR1 is SGHKS and CDR2 is YYEKEE (reference sequence). The CDR3 loop reads CASSRVSSYEQYF. The CDR3 nucleotides are TGTGCCAGCAGCAGGGTCTCCTCCTACGAGCAGTACTTC.

The V and J genes are TRBV13 and TRBJ1-5; D remains ambiguous. V dropped 1 base and J dropped 7 bases, with 5 bases sitting between them. The length of the CDR3 is 12 residues. CDR1 and CDR2 from the germline V gene are PRHDT and FYEKMQ (reference sequence). CDR3 protein: CASSLEGQPQHF. In DNA, the CDR3 is TGTGCCAGCAGCTTAGAGGGACAGCCCCAGCATTTT.

This clone was counted once. The rearrangement joins TRBV9 to TRBJ2-7, with D unclear. CDR3 length: 14 residues. Per the germline V gene, CDR1 is SGDLS and CDR2 is YYNGEE. V was shortened by 0 bases and J by 3 bases, with 10 bases between the two germline ends. CDR3 in amino acids: CASSVEGFGYEQYF. The CDR3 DNA reads as TGTGCCAGCAGCGTAGAAGGGTTCGGCTACGAGCAGTACTTC.

The rearrangement links TRBV28 to TRBJ2-7; D remains ambiguous. This CDR3 is built from 11 residues. Trimming removed 4 bases at V and 3 bases at J, with 4 bases between. Germline CDR1 and CDR2: MDHEN and SYDVKM. Here the CDR3 DNA reads TGTGCCAGCAGTTACCTCTACGAGCAGTACTTC. Translating gives CASSYLYEQYF.

The V and J genes are TRBV27 and TRBJ1-5, with 7 bases aligning to TRBD1. Trimming at V came to 7 bases and at J to 4 bases, leaving 1 base not matched to a gene. There are 12 residues in the CDR3. Germline lookup yields CDR1 MNHEY and CDR2 SMNVEV (reference sequence). For the CDR3, the DNA is TGTGCCAGCAAGACAGGGAATCAGCCCCAGCATTTT. It encodes CASKTGNQPQHF.

The CDR3 sequence is CASMTGLGSYNEQFF. The CDR3 DNA reads TGTGCCAGCATGACAGGGTTAGGCTCCTACAATGAGCAGTTCTTC. The chain carries TRBV6-1 and TRBJ2-1; 7 nucleotides line up with TRBD1. V shed 7 bases, J shed 0 bases, and the junction held 6 bases outside the gene matches. This CDR3 is 15 amino acids long. The germline gives CDR1 MNHNS, CDR2 SASEGT.

V gene TRBV5-4 combines with J gene TRBJ2-3, with D possibly being TRBD2 (6 bases). Per the germline V gene, CDR1 is SGHNT and CDR2 is YYREEE (reference sequence). V shed 3 bases and J shed 6 bases, with 17 bases lying between them. This CDR3 is 15 amino acids long. The DNA of the CDR3 is TGTGCCAGCAGCTCCCCGGGACTCCACCCCGATACGCAGTATTTT. Its translation is CASSSPGLHPDTQYF.

The V gene is TRBV27, the J gene TRBJ1-5; D is perhaps TRBD1 (6 bases). V lost 3 bases and J 4 bases, leaving 16 bases between the germline ends. The CDR3 is 16 residues long. The germline V gene encodes CDR1 MNHEY and CDR2 SMNVEV (reference sequence). CDR3 in amino acids: CASSFSGGAGNQPQHF. The DNA of the CDR3 is TGTGCCAGCAGTTTTTCGGGGGGCGCTGGGAATCAGCCCCAGCATTTT.

J is TRBJ2-7 and V is TRBV7-8; TRBD1 aligns across 9 bases. This CDR3 has 14 residues. Germline trimming cut 5 bases from V and 5 bases from J; bases unmatched to any gene: 7. Germline V lookup: CDR1 SGHVS, CDR2 FQNEAQ. CDR3 coding DNA: TGTGCCAGCAGCCCGGGACAGGGCATCAACGAGCAGTACTTC. Protein sequence: CASSPGQGINEQYF.

The V and J genes are TRBV28 and TRBJ1-2, with 7 bases lining up with TRBD1. Germline CDR1 is MDHEN and CDR2 is SYDVKM. V shed 4 bases, J shed 7 bases, and the junction held 9 bases outside the gene matches. The length of the CDR3 is 14 residues. The CDR3 coding sequence is TGTGCCAGCAGTTCCGGGACAGATTACTCTGGCTACACCTTC. Protein product: CASSSGTDYSGYTF.